This entry concerns a single TCR beta chain. Its antigen is currently unknown. Germline CDR1 reads LNHDA; CDR2 reads SQIVND (reference sequence). CDR3 size: 13 residues. V was clipped by 0 bases and J by 9 bases, with 11 bases between them. These donors counted as nominally healthy when sampled, but unrecorded immune exposures were likely. This specimen belongs to a study of cytomegalovirus exposure and HLA in healthy donors. General study results and limits: Later analysis identified a missense DCLRE1C variant that was linked to TCR beta V- and J-gene trimming. Indistinguishable V segments such as TRBV6-2 and TRBV6-3 were excluded.

Primers: 60 Vbeta forward and 13 Jbeta reverse. TCRdb's copy holds only in-frame clones and misses some; the assay was immunoSEQ multiplex PCR. This sample has fewer than 250,000 clones; about 77% occur once, and the top ten carry approximately 4.8%. The TCR originated in a man aged 25-45 years in good health and CMV-seropositive. The chain combines TRBV19 with TRBJ1-1; D not resolved. Sequences were obtained from PBMCs. CDR3: CASSIDPGAKAFF. The CDR3 nucleotides are TGTGCCAGTAGTATAGACCCGGGAGCTAAAGCTTTCTTT.